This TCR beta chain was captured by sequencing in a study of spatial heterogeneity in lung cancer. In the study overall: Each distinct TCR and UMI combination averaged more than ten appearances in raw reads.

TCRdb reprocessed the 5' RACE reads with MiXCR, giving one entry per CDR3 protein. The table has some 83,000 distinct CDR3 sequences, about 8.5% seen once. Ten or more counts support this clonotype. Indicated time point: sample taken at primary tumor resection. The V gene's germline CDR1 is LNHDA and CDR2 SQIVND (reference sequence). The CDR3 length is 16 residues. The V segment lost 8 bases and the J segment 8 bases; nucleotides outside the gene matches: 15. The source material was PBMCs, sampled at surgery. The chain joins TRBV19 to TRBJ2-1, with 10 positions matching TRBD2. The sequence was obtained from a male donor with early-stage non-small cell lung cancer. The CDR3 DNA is TGTGCCAGTGCGGGAGCGGGAGGGTTAGGTAGGCATGAGCAGTTCTTC. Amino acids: CASAGAGGLGRHEQFF.